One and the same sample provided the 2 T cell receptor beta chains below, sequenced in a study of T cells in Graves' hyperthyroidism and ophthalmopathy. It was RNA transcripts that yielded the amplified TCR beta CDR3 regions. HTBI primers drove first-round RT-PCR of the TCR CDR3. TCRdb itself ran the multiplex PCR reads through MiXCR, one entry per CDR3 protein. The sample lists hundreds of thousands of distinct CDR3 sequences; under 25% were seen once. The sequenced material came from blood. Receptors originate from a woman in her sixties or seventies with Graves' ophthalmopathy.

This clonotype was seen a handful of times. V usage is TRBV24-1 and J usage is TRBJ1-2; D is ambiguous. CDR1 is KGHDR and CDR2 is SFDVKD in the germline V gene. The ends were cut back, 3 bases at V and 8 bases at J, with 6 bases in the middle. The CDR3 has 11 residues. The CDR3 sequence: CATSDLQGYTF. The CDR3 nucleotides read TGTGCCACCAGTGATCTCCAAGGCTACACCTTC.

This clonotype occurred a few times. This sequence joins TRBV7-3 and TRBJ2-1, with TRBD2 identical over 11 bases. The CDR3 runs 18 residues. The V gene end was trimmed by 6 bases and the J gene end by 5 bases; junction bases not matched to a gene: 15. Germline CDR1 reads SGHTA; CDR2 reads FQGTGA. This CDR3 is CASRLSPRGLAENNEQFF. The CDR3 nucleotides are TGTGCCAGCAGACTCTCCCCCCGGGGACTAGCGGAGAACAATGAGCAGTTCTTC. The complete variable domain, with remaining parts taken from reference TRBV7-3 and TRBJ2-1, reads GAGVSQTPSNKVTEKGKYVELRCDPISGHTALYWYRQSLGQGPEFLIYFQGTGAADDSGLPNDRFFAVRPEGSVSTLKIQRTERGDSAVYLCASRLSPRGLAENNEQFFGPGTRLTVL.